This T cell receptor beta chain was recorded in a study of cytomegalovirus exposure and HLA in healthy donors. Background on the study: Previous work identified 117 million unique TCR beta sequences from approximately 190 million T cells. Study observations and caveats: CMV serostatus was the only immune exposure information that was available. Previous analysis showed most TCR beta V segments were productive about 90% or about 30% of the time.

About this clone: The antigen is not known.

The PCR employed 60 Vbeta primers together with 13 Jbeta primers. Repertoires were generated with immunoSEQ multiplex PCR, while TCRdb's copy carries only in-frame clones and drops some. The sample's table shows about 150,000 clones. Germline loops: CDR1 GTSNPN, CDR2 SVGIG (reference sequence). Trimming took 5 bases from V and 5 from J, leaving 10 bases between them. The CDR3 runs 12 residues. The sequence was obtained from a woman in her forties or fifties in good health and CMV-seronegative. The chain couples TRBV30 to TRBJ1-5, with a tentative D call TRBD1 (6 bases). The material sequenced was PBMCs. CDR3 residues: CAWATGHQPQHF. The CDR3 DNA reads TGTGCCTGGGCAACAGGGCATCAGCCCCAGCATTTT.